The 28 T cell receptor beta chains given below trace back to one sample, sequenced in a study of beta chain features in type 1 diabetes (dated by TCRdb to between 2018 and 2020). The library relied on the immunoSEQ multiplex PCR assay. The High Capacity cDNA Reverse Transcription Kit was used to reverse transcribe all of the isolated RNA, meaning that expressed TCRB transcripts were what got sequenced. TCRdb's version of the immuneACCESS table is confined to in-frame rearrangements and falls short of the full clone set. An unresolved V gene accounts for under half of the shortfall where checked; the remainder is of unknown origin. In all, the sample holds 240,000 or so clones, and about 71% of those were seen once. The biggest ten clones account for around 0.05% of the sample. The specimen sequenced was naive CD4+ T cells from blood. Sample cell subset or site, as interpreted from the label and publication: true naive CD4+ T cells. The receptors come from a man under 40 in good health.

This clone was seen only a few times. The chain carries TRBV2 and TRBJ2-7, with 8 bases fitting TRBD2. The trim removed 2 bases at V and 1 base at J, leaving 7 bases unmatched. Germline V gene data show CDR1 as SNHLY and CDR2 as FYNNEI. This CDR3 is 16 amino acids long. CDR3 DNA: TGTGCCAGCAGTGAAAGTCAGTCTAGCGGGTCCTACGAGCAGTACTTC. It is translated as CASSESQSSGSYEQYF. Full variable domain (rest looked up from reference TRBV2 and TRBJ2-7): EPEVTQTPSHQVTQMGQEVILRCVPISNHLYFYWYRQILGQKVEFLVSFYNNEISEKSEIFDDQFSVERPDGSNFTLKIRSTKLEDSAMYFCASSESQSSGSYEQYFGPGTRLTVT.

This chain joins TRBV10-3 and TRBJ2-1, with D perhaps TRBD1 (6 bases). The CDR3 covers 12 residues. Trimming removed 7 bases at V and 4 bases at J, with 8 bases between. Germline V gene data show CDR1 as ENHRY and CDR2 as SYGVKD. The CDR3 DNA sequence: TGTGCCATCATGGACAGATACAATGAGCAGTTCTTC. It codes for CAIMDRYNEQFF.

This clone was recorded only once. This chain links TRBV30 with TRBJ2-7; perhaps TRBD1 as D (5 bases). This CDR3 comprises 14 residues. Germline assignment: CDR1 GTSNPN and CDR2 SVGIG (reference sequence). The V end was cut by 2 bases, the J end by 2 bases, with 13 bases between. CDR3 in DNA: TGTGCCTGGAGTAATAGACAGCCGACCTACGAGCAGTACTTC. It yields the protein CAWSNRQPTYEQYF.

CDR3 coding DNA: TGTGCCTGGATTAATGCTTACGAGCAGTACTTC. Translating gives CAWINAYEQYF. This chain uses TRBV30 with TRBJ2-7; D ambiguous. In germline, CDR1 is GTSNPN, CDR2 SVGIG (reference sequence). Trimming removed 4 bases from V and 4 bases from J, with 8 bases in between. This CDR3 spans 11 amino acids.

The genes are TRBV2 and TRBJ2-3; D unresolved. Germline-derived CDR1 and CDR2 are SNHLY and FYNNEI. V was cut by 5 bases and J by 6 bases, with 9 bases left in between. This CDR3 has 12 amino acids. The CDR3 DNA follows: TGTGCCAGCAGTCTAGGTGCGGATACGCAGTATTTT. The encoded protein is CASSLGADTQYF.

This clone was seen a handful of times. The sample has other DNA sequences that encode this CDR3 too. The genes are TRBV30 and TRBJ1-1; TRBD1 matches at 7 bases. This CDR3 has 12 residues. The junction had 1 base not matched to a gene; V was cut back by 2 bases and J by 4 bases. In germline, CDR1 is GTSNPN, CDR2 SVGIG (reference sequence). Here the CDR3 reads CAWSNRGTEAFF. In nucleotides, the CDR3 is TGTGCCTGGAGTAACAGGGGCACTGAAGCTTTCTTT.

This clone was detected a few times. This chain connects TRBV30 to TRBJ2-1; D gene unclear. V shed 0 bases and J shed 10 bases, with 7 bases lying between them. CDR1 is GTSNPN, CDR2 SVGIG, per germline (reference sequence). CDR3 size: 11 residues. The CDR3 DNA is TGTGCCTGGAGTGTACAAGGGGAGCAGTTCTTC. Translating gives CAWSVQGEQFF.

V is TRBV7-2 and J is TRBJ2-7, with TRBD1 identical over 7 bases. Trimming took 5 bases from V and 3 from J; bases not matched to a gene: 7. CDR3 length: 14 amino acids. Per the germline V gene, CDR1 is SGHTA and CDR2 is FQGNSA. The CDR3 is CASSLLGTDYEQYF. The DNA of the CDR3 is TGTGCCAGCAGCCTTCTCGGGACAGACTACGAGCAGTACTTC.

The chain combines TRBV30 with TRBJ2-6; D unresolved. Trimming stripped 4 bases from V and 2 bases from J, with 9 bases between. The CDR3 totals 14 residues. CDR1 is GTSNPN and CDR2 is SVGIG in the germline V gene (reference sequence). The CDR3 DNA reads TGTGCCTGGAACGAGCTTCCTGGGGCCAACGTCCTGACTTTC. Translated, it gives CAWNELPGANVLTF.

This chain joins TRBV7-2 and TRBJ2-7; TRBD2 matches at 8 bases. Per the germline V gene, CDR1 is SGHTA and CDR2 is FQGNSA. The V segment lost 6 bases and the J segment 7 bases; nucleotides outside the gene matches: 8. The CDR3 is 13 amino acids. The CDR3 DNA sequence: TGTGCCAGCAGACCAGCGGGAGTAAGGGAGCAGTACTTC. Translated, it gives CASRPAGVREQYF. Supplemented by reference TRBV7-2 and TRBJ2-7, the full variable domain reads GAGVSQSPSNKVTEKGKDVELRCDPISGHTALYWYRQSLGQGLEFLIYFQGNSAPDKSGLPSDRFSAERTGGSVSTLTIQRTQQEDSAVYLCASRPAGVREQYFGPGTRLTVT.

This clone was counted a few times. The chain joins TRBV29-1 to TRBJ2-5, with D perhaps TRBD1 (5 bases). Germline CDR1 and CDR2: SQVTM and ANQGSEA. The V end was cut by 3 bases, the J end by 1 base, with 9 bases between. CDR3 length equals 13 residues. The CDR3 here is CSVEGRPQETQYF. The CDR3 DNA follows: TGCAGCGTTGAGGGGCGTCCCCAAGAGACCCAGTACTTC.

This clone was observed a handful of times. J is TRBJ2-7 and V is TRBV18, with D possibly being TRBD1 (6 bases). This CDR3 has 13 amino acids. Germline V gene data show CDR1 as KGHSH and CDR2 as LQKENI. Trimming took 2 bases from V and 4 from J, leaving 9 bases between them. CDR3 residues: CASSPGQFYEQYF. The CDR3 DNA reads as TGTGCCAGCTCACCAGGACAGTTTTACGAGCAGTACTTC.

The genes are TRBV5-1 and TRBJ2-1, with D unresolved. The CDR3 is 15 amino acids. V lost 4 bases to trimming and J lost 0 bases, with 11 bases between them. Germline lookup yields CDR1 SGHRS and CDR2 YFSETQ. In DNA form, the CDR3 reads TGCGCCAGCAGCCTGGAACTCGGCTCCTACAATGAGCAGTTCTTC. Residues: CASSLELGSYNEQFF.

This clone occurred once. J is TRBJ2-6 and V is TRBV28; D is ambiguous. Trimming removed 4 bases at V and 4 bases at J, with 17 bases between. The germline V gene encodes CDR1 MDHEN and CDR2 SYDVKM. The CDR3 extends over 17 amino acids. CDR3 loop: CASSSQAKALGANVLTF. The CDR3, as DNA: TGTGCCAGCAGTTCCCAGGCCAAGGCACTAGGGGCCAACGTCCTGACTTTC.

The chain carries TRBV25-1 and TRBJ1-2; the D gene is possibly TRBD1 (5 bases). Germline-derived CDR1 and CDR2 are MGHDK and SYGVNS. V dropped 3 bases and J dropped 8 bases, with 16 bases sitting between them. The CDR3 is made up of 14 amino acids. The CDR3 here is CASSDPGTQRGYTF. The CDR3 nucleotides read TGTGCCAGCAGTGACCCGGGGACCCAAAGAGGCTACACCTTC.

The chain is built from TRBV7-8 and TRBJ2-5; TRBD1 might be the D (5 bases). The ends were cut back, 4 bases at V and 5 bases at J, with 5 bases in the middle. Germline lookup yields CDR1 SGHVS and CDR2 FQNEAQ. This CDR3 spans 11 amino acids. The CDR3 sequence: CASSSGETQYF. DNA of the CDR3: TGTGCCAGCAGCTCAGGGGAGACCCAGTACTTC.

The CDR3 protein is CSVEEWSGGETQYF. CDR3 bases: TGCAGCGTTGAAGAGTGGAGCGGGGGAGAGACCCAGTACTTC. The chain carries TRBV29-1 and TRBJ2-5; 8 bases line up with TRBD2. The CDR3 runs 14 residues. CDR1 and CDR2 from the germline V gene are SQVTM and ANQGSEA. The trim removed 0 bases at V and 4 bases at J, leaving 4 bases unmatched.

This chain links TRBV29-1 with TRBJ2-1, with 7 bases lining up with TRBD1. Germline V CDR1 and CDR2: SQVTM, ANQGSEA. V lost 3 bases and J lost 0; bases outside the gene matches: 11. This CDR3 region has 17 residues. CDR3 sequence: CSVEGQPLAPSYNEQFF. CDR3 sequence (DNA): TGCAGCGTTGAGGGACAGCCGTTAGCTCCCTCCTACAATGAGCAGTTCTTC.

The V gene is TRBV9, the J gene TRBJ1-6, with TRBD1 as a possible D gene (6 bases). V was shortened by 0 bases and J by 9 bases, with 19 bases between the two germline ends. This CDR3 is built from 17 residues. Germline CDR1 reads SGDLS; CDR2 reads YYNGEE. CDR3 sequence (DNA): TGTGCCAGCAGCGTAGCTCCCCGAAGGGGGATCAGTTCACCCCTCCACTTT. It translates to CASSVAPRRGISSPLHF.

This chain uses TRBV9 with TRBJ2-1; possible D gene TRBD1, 5 bases. The CDR3 is 17 residues long. Germline V CDR1 and CDR2: SGDLS, YYNGEE. V gave up 0 bases and J gave up 4 bases, with 17 bases separating them. This chain's CDR3 is CASSVVSTGVTYNEQFF. In DNA, the CDR3 is TGTGCCAGCAGCGTAGTGAGCACAGGAGTCACATACAATGAGCAGTTCTTC.

The chain combines TRBV29-1 with TRBJ2-1; D is tentatively TRBD1 or TRBD2 (5 bases each). The CDR3 totals 15 residues. Trimming took off 6 bases at V and 7 bases at J, with 22 bases between the two ends. Germline V gene data show CDR1 as SQVTM and CDR2 as ANQGSEA. CDR3 region: CSVEVGGPRVNEQFF. The CDR3 nucleotides read TGCAGCGTCGAGGTTGGGGGACCCCGGGTGAATGAGCAGTTCTTC.

This clone turned up a few times. This chain links TRBV5-1 with TRBJ2-3; TRBD2 might be the D (5 bases). V gave up 0 bases and J gave up 7 bases, with 9 bases separating them. The CDR3 totals 13 residues. From germline, CDR1 is SGHRS and CDR2 YFSETQ. CDR3 loop: CASSLGGENTQYF. In DNA form, the CDR3 reads TGCGCCAGCAGCTTGGGGGGAGAAAATACGCAGTATTTT.

The CDR3, as DNA: TGTGCCAGCAGCTCGGGACTCCGCGGCACAGATACGCAGTATTTT. It encodes CASSSGLRGTDTQYF. This chain links TRBV11-2 with TRBJ2-3; TRBD2 might be the D (6 bases). Trimming removed 4 bases at V and 1 base at J, with 12 bases between. The CDR3 has 15 amino acids. Germline V gives CDR1 SGHAT, CDR2 FQNNGV.

This clone was detected only a few times. The chain links TRBV11-2 to TRBJ2-5; no firm D call. V lost 1 base and J 10 bases, leaving 13 bases between the germline ends. This CDR3 is built from 13 residues. Per the germline V gene, CDR1 is SGHAT and CDR2 is FQNNGV. The DNA for the CDR3 is TGTGCCAGCAGCTTAGTTTTCAGAAGAGGCCAGTACTTC. Translated: CASSLVFRRGQYF.

The chain recombines TRBV18 with TRBJ1-1; D ambiguous. Germline V gene data show CDR1 as KGHSH and CDR2 as LQKENI. The CDR3 covers 13 residues. The V and J ends lost 3 bases and 1 base respectively, with 6 bases between them. The CDR3 here is CASSPVGNTEAFF. In DNA form, the CDR3 reads TGTGCCAGCTCACCGGTAGGGAACACTGAAGCTTTCTTT.

The chain carries TRBV7-9 and TRBJ2-3; TRBD1 matches 7 bases. Germline V lookup: CDR1 SEHNR, CDR2 FQNEAQ (reference sequence). The V gene end was trimmed by 5 bases and the J gene end by 6 bases; junction bases not matched to a gene: 11. The CDR3 is 15 residues long. CDR3 bases: TGTGCCAGCAGCCCGGGACAGACTCATCCGGATACGCAGTATTTT. It is translated as CASSPGQTHPDTQYF. The full variable domain, with the rest looked up from reference TRBV7-9 and TRBJ2-3, is DTGVSQNPRHKITKRGQNVTFRCDPISEHNRLYWYRQTLGQGPEFLTYFQNEAQLEKSRLLSDRFSAERPKGSFSTLEIQRTEQGDSAMYLCASSPGQTHPDTQYFGPGTRLTVL.

The chain has TRBV7-2 and TRBJ2-2; 8 nucleotides align to TRBD1. The CDR3 extends over 15 amino acids. Per germline, CDR1 SGHTA and CDR2 FQGNSA. V gave up 6 bases and J gave up 7 bases; unmatched junction bases: 10. CDR3 nucleotides: TGTGCCAGCAGGATTGACAGGGGAAAGAACGGGGAGCTGTTTTTT. It specifies CASRIDRGKNGELFF.

This clone was counted between two and nine times. The V call is TRBV30, the J call TRBJ2-7; TRBD2 matches at 9 bases. CDR3 length: 15 amino acids. The V segment lost 0 bases and the J segment 2 bases; nucleotides outside the gene matches: 5. Germline loops: CDR1 GTSNPN, CDR2 SVGIG (reference sequence). The CDR3 is CAWSVLAGGPYEQYF. As DNA, the CDR3 is TGTGCCTGGAGTGTACTTGCGGGAGGGCCCTACGAGCAGTACTTC.